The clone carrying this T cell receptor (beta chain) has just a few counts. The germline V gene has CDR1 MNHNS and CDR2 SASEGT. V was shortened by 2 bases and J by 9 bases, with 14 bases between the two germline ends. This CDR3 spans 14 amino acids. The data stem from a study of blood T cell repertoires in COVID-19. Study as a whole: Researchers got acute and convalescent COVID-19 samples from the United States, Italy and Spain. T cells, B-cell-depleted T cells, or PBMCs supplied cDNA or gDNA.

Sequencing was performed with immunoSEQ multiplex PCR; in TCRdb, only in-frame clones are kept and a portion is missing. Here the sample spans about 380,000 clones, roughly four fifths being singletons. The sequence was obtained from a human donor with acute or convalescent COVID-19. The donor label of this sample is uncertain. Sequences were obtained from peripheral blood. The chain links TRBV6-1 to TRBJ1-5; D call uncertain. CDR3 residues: CASSEFPGPWPQHF. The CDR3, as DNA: TGTGCCAGCAGTGAATTCCCAGGTCCCTGGCCCCAGCATTTT.